One T cell receptor (beta chain) is described in this entry. Peripheral blood CD8+ and CD4+ T cells were profiled by TCR beta sequencing. Random hexamers served to reverse transcribe roughly 0.45 to 1 ug RNA. By means of immunoSEQ multiplex PCR, TCR beta CDR3 spanning 54 Vbeta and 13 Jbeta underwent amplification. MiXCR, applied by TCRdb to the immunoSEQ multiplex PCR reads, yields one record per CDR3 protein. The table records about 120,000 distinct CDR3 sequences, 94% of them present only once. This CDR3 is 15 amino acids long. Germline loops: CDR1 SEHNR, CDR2 FQNEAQ (reference sequence). V gave up 4 bases and J gave up 0 bases, with 12 bases separating them. The data were taken from a study of CD8 T cells in Susac syndrome.

This chain links TRBV7-9 with TRBJ2-5; D gene unclear. Sequences were obtained from CD4+ T cells from PBMCs. The TCR sequence derives from a human donor in good health. The CDR3 DNA is TGTGCCAGCAGCTCCCGGGCTGGGAACCAAGAGACCCAGTACTTC. Protein sequence: CASSSRAGNQETQYF.